This T cell receptor beta chain was captured in a study of CD8+ T cells in alopecia areata. Study findings and constraints: In lesional scalp, particularly from alopecia totalis/universalis, clonality was higher than in normal scalp.

There are 12 residues in the CDR3. The ends were cut back, 3 bases at V and 8 bases at J, with 13 bases in the middle. Germline V gene lookup returns CDR1 SQVTM and CDR2 ANQGSEA. Details on this clone: Its antigen is as yet unknown.

Reverse transcription of extracted RNA yielded cDNA, which provided the sequencing template. Libraries were prepared by immunoSEQ multiplex PCR; TCRdb keeps only in-frame clonotypes and omits some of them. Of tens of thousands of clones in the sample, about 40% were seen once. The genes are TRBV29-1 and TRBJ1-2; D is possibly TRBD1 (5 bases). The clonotype comes from a human donor with alopecia areata. Sequenced material: NKG2D-low CD8+ T cells sorted from blood. CDR3: CSVDRQSGGYTF. The CDR3 DNA reads TGCAGCGTTGATAGACAGAGTGGGGGCTACACCTTC.